This is a list of T cell receptor beta chains from one sample in a study of blood T cell repertoires in COVID-19. Only in-frame clones appear in the TCRdb table, and some are missing; sequencing was by immunoSEQ multiplex PCR. The sample consists of hundreds of thousands of clones, roughly 83% of them appearing once. Material: peripheral blood. These receptors were taken from an elderly man with acute or convalescent COVID-19. Each CDR3 is given with its conserved first and last residue. D genes are given only for firm matches. The size entry is marked missing in some rows and otherwise reads once, few, many or a size class.

>once|.|TRBJ1-2|TRBV28
TGTGCCAGCACCAGGGGCCGGGGCAACTATGGCTACACCTTC
CASTRGRGNYGYTF
>.|TRBD1|TRBJ1-2|TRBV2
TGTGCCAGCTGGACAGGGGATGTGGCGTATGGCTACACCTTC
CASWTGDVAYGYTF
>.|.|TRBJ1-6|TRBV18
TGTGCCAGCTCACCGCTGGGGCCCACCTATAATTCACCCCTCCACTTT
CASSPLGPTYNSPLHF
>.|TRBD2|TRBJ2-4|TRBV7-2
TGTGCCACCCCCCCAGCGGGGGGGCTAGGAGCCAAAAACATTCAGTACTTC
CATPPAGGLGAKNIQYF
>.|TRBD1|TRBJ1-4|TRBV7-9
TGTGCCAGCAGCTCGACAGGGGGCGCAGCAAAACTGTTTTTT
CASSSTGGAAKLFF
>.|.|TRBJ1-5|TRBV15
TGTGCCTCGGGCCGGGGGGTCTGGCCCCAGCATTTT
CASGRGVWPQHF
>.|TRBD1|TRBJ1-1|TRBV4-2
TGTGCCAGCAGCCCTCAAGGGGGCCGGAACACTGAAGCTTTCTTT
CASSPQGGRNTEAFF
>once|TRBD2|TRBJ2-1|TRBV5-1
TGCGCCAGCAGCTTGGCCAGGGCTAGCGGGAGGGCCTTCCCGAACTACAATGAGCAGTTCTTC
CASSLARASGRAFPNYNEQFF
>.|TRBD1|TRBJ1-2|TRBV12-3/TRBV12-4
TGTGCCAGCAGTCAAAGGACAGGGTATGGCTACACCTTC
CASSQRTGYGYTF
>.|TRBD1|TRBJ1-5|TRBV28
TGTGCCAGCAGTTCCCTGGGACAGACTAGCAATCAGCCCCAGCATTTT
CASSSLGQTSNQPQHF
>.|TRBD1|TRBJ2-7|TRBV2
TGTGCCAGCCGCGGGACAGGGGGCGCCTACGAGCAGTACTTC
CASRGTGGAYEQYF
>.|.|TRBJ2-1|TRBV25-1
TGTGCCAGCAGTGCTATCTTGAATGAGCAGTTCTTC
CASSAILNEQFF
>.|TRBD1|TRBJ1-5|TRBV27
TGTGCCAGCAGTTTCAGGACAGGGAATCAGCCCCAGCATTTT
CASSFRTGNQPQHF
>.|.|TRBJ1-4|TRBV28
TGTGCCAGCAGTTTGGCGGTGGCGGGACTGTTTTTT
CASSLAVAGLFF
>few|.|TRBJ1-2|TRBV4-1
TGCGCCAGCAGCCAAGCAAGGGGGTTAAACTATGGCTACACCTTC
CASSQARGLNYGYTF
>.|.|TRBJ2-3|TRBV18
TGTGCCAGCTCACCACCGGAGGAGTTGGATACGCAGTATTTT
CASSPPEELDTQYF
>.|.|TRBJ1-2|TRBV9
TGTGCCAGCAGCGTAGAAGCCAGGGGAGACTATGGCTACACCTTC
CASSVEARGDYGYTF
>.|.|TRBJ2-7|TRBV18
TGTGCCAGCTCACCACGGGGGCAGACAGAGAACTACGAGCAGTACTTC
CASSPRGQTENYEQYF
>.|.|TRBJ1-1|TRBV5-1
TGCGCCAGCAGCCCAAAGACAGCTAACACTGAAGCTTTCTTT
CASSPKTANTEAFF
>once|.|TRBJ2-1|TRBV4-1
TGCGCCAGCAGCCAAACCGTGGTCAGCTCCTACAATGAGCAGTTCTTC
CASSQTVVSSYNEQFF
>once|.|TRBJ2-3|TRBV2
TGTGCCAGCAGAATATCCGGGGGAACAGATACGCAGTATTTT
CASRISGGTDTQYF
>few|.|TRBJ1-5|TRBV4-2
TGTGCCAGCAGCCAAGATGGGCAGGGTTATCAGCCCCAGCATTTT
CASSQDGQGYQPQHF
>.|.|TRBJ1-2|TRBV6-5
TGTGCCAGTACGAGGGATTCCGCTAACTATGGCTACACCTTC
CASTRDSANYGYTF
>.|TRBD2|TRBJ2-1|TRBV24-1
TGTGCCACCAGTGCTAAGGTGGGCGGGGGGGCCAGAGATGAGCAGTTCTTC
CATSAKVGGGARDEQFF
>.|.|TRBJ1-5|TRBV7-8
TGTGCCAGCAGCTTAGCCTGGCAGGGCTTAAGGCCCCAGCATTTT
CASSLAWQGLRPQHF
>once|.|TRBJ1-4|TRBV18
TGTGCCAGCTCACCAGACAGCCGTATTTTAGCAACTAATGAAAAACTGTTTTTT
CASSPDSRILATNEKLFF
>.|TRBD2|TRBJ2-7|TRBV5-1
TGCGCCAGCAGCTCGACTAGCGGCTACGAGCAGTACTTC
CASSSTSGYEQYF
>once|.|TRBJ1-2|TRBV28
TGTGCCAGCAGTTTTGACAGGTCGCACTATGGCTACACCTTC
CASSFDRSHYGYTF
>.|.|TRBJ1-2|TRBV6-5
TGTGCCAGCAAAACCGTGACATTGGGAGATGGCTACACCTTC
CASKTVTLGDGYTF
>.|TRBD1|TRBJ2-2|TRBV7-6
TGTGCCAGCAGCTTAGCCACAGGGGCGCAAGGCACCGGGGAGCTGTTTTTT
CASSLATGAQGTGELFF
>.|.|TRBJ1-6|TRBV28
TGTGCCAGCAGTTTAGGGCCATCTAATTCACCCCTCCACTTT
CASSLGPSNSPLHF
>.|TRBD2|TRBJ2-3|TRBV7-3
TGTGCCAGCAGCCCGGGAGGGAGGGCTAGCACAGATACGCAGTATTTT
CASSPGGRASTDTQYF
>.|.|TRBJ2-5|TRBV7-2
TGTGCCAGCAGCTTAGCCTACACTAGGCAAGAGACCCAGTACTTC
CASSLAYTRQETQYF
>once|TRBD1|TRBJ2-1|TRBV4-1
TGCGCCAGCAGCCAAGCCAACGACAGGGGCTTTAACCATGAGCAGTTCTTC
CASSQANDRGFNHEQFF
>.|TRBD2|TRBJ2-3|TRBV5-6
TGTGCCAGCAGCCAGGGGACTAGCGGGAGTCCCACAGATACGCAGTATTTT
CASSQGTSGSPTDTQYF
>few|TRBD1|TRBJ1-2|TRBV5-5
TGTGCCAGCAGCTTGTCCGGGACAGGGGTTAATGGCTACACCTTC
CASSLSGTGVNGYTF
>.|TRBD1|TRBJ1-1|TRBV20-1
TGCAGTGCTAGTAAGGGGGCGAGGACTGAAGCTTTCTTT
CSASKGARTEAFF
>few|TRBD1|TRBJ1-2|TRBV6-1
TGTGCCAGCAGTGAAGATAACAGGGGTACTGGCTACACCTTC
CASSEDNRGTGYTF
>.|.|TRBJ1-1|TRBV4-1
TGCGCCAGCAGCCAAGGCTTCGCCCCCGCGAGGTCGGCTTTCTTT
CASSQGFAPARSAFF
>.|TRBD2|TRBJ2-5|TRBV19
TGTGCCAGTAGTCCGGGACTAGCGAGAACCCAAGAGACCCAGTACTTC
CASSPGLARTQETQYF
>.|TRBD1|TRBJ2-7|TRBV11-1
TGTGCCAGCAGCTTAGGACAGGGGGCAACCTACGAGCAGTACTTC
CASSLGQGATYEQYF
>.|TRBD1|TRBJ2-3|TRBV29-1
TGCAGCGTTGCCCCCGACAGGGGGACAGATACGCAGTATTTT
CSVAPDRGTDTQYF
>.|.|TRBJ1-1|TRBV6-5
TGTGCCAGCAGTTACTCGAGGCGGGGGAACACTGAAGCTTTCTTT
CASSYSRRGNTEAFF
>.|.|TRBJ1-1|TRBV6-5
TGTGCCTCCCACAGCAACACTGAAGCTTTCTTT
CASHSNTEAFF
>.|.|TRBJ1-4|TRBV19
TGTGCCAGTAGTTCCGGACAGATAAATGAAAAACTGTTTTTT
CASSSGQINEKLFF